This T cell receptor (beta chain) was recorded in a study of CD8 T cells in Susac syndrome. This CDR3 has 14 amino acids. With 1 base removed from V and 1 base from J, the gap between germline ends came to 7 bases. Germline V gene lookup returns CDR1 LNHDA and CDR2 SQIVND (reference sequence). Sequencing of TCR beta was performed on blood CD8+ T cells and on blood CD4+ T cells. TEMRA cells were FACS-enriched, with CD8+ and CD4+ T cells isolated negatively. Reverse transcription of roughly 0.45 to 1 ug RNA was performed with random hexamers. Amplification of TCR beta CDR3 was carried out by immunoSEQ multiplex PCR, which covered 54 Vbeta and 13 Jbeta segments. From the immunoSEQ multiplex PCR reads, TCRdb called clonotypes with MiXCR, one entry per CDR3 protein. The sample comprises 150,000 to 200,000 distinct CDR3 sequences, 85% to 95% of which are singletons, and 0.1% rests with the top ten.

This TCR came from a human donor in good health. The specimen sequenced was CD4+ T cells from PBMCs. The chain links TRBV19 to TRBJ1-1; D is uncertain. The CDR3 DNA follows: TGTGCCAGTAGTATAGCCCAGGCGAACACTGAAGCTTTCTTT. Translating gives CASSIAQANTEAFF.